The rows below give T cell receptor beta chains drawn from one sample of a study of T cells after yellow fever vaccination. TCRdb re-analysed the 5' RACE reads in MiXCR, keeping a single row per CDR3 protein. The sample includes about 320,000 distinct CDR3 sequences, approximately 12% of them seen just once. The source material was CD4+ T cells sorted from PBMCs, sampled 15 days after the yellow fever booster vaccination. Every receptor here comes from a man between 18 and 29 years old who received the YFV17D yellow fever vaccine. The CDR3 runs from the conserved cysteine through the conserved F or W. The order of the fields is clone size, J gene, V gene, D gene, CDR3 protein, CDR3 DNA. D genes are given only for firm matches. Size is omitted from some rows. Given values are once, few, many or a class for expanded clones.

NA | TRBJ2-3 | TRBV7-6 | TRBD2 | CASSSTRAGASDTQYF | TGTGCCAGCAGCTCGACGCGAGCGGGGGCCTCAGATACGCAGTATTTT
many | TRBJ2-3 | TRBV5-1 | TRBD2 | CASRTSGGSTDTQYF | TGCGCCAGCAGGACTAGCGGGGGGAGCACAGATACGCAGTATTTT
NA | TRBJ2-1 | TRBV6-2/TRBV6-3 | TRBD2 | CASRVMIPRRGGSYNEQFF | TGTGCCAGCCGAGTAATGATCCCCCGGCGGGGGGGCTCCTACAATGAGCAGTTCTTC
NA | TRBJ2-3 | TRBV3-1 | NA | CASSKRTQRDTQYF | TGTGCCAGCAGCAAACGGACCCAGCGCGATACGCAGTATTTT
many | TRBJ1-1 | TRBV4-2 | NA | CASSQGSGWVRDTEAFF | TGTGCCAGCAGCCAAGGGAGTGGATGGGTTAGAGACACTGAAGCTTTCTTT
NA | TRBJ2-2 | TRBV11-2 | TRBD2 | CASSIRLAPNTGELFF | TGTGCCAGCAGCATAAGACTAGCTCCTAACACCGGGGAGCTGTTTTTT
few | TRBJ2-2 | TRBV14 | NA | CASSFRASAGELFF | TGTGCCAGCAGCTTCCGGGCCAGCGCCGGGGAGCTGTTTTTT
NA | TRBJ1-5 | TRBV6-2/TRBV6-3 | TRBD1 | CASSLDRVLQPQHF | TGTGCCAGCAGTCTTGACAGGGTTCTTCAGCCCCAGCATTTT
few | TRBJ1-6 | TRBV5-1 | NA | CATVGRQHNSPLHF | TGCGCCACCGTCGGGAGACAGCATAATTCACCCCTCCACTTT
many | TRBJ2-5 | TRBV5-1 | TRBD2 | CASSPPVAGEETQYF | TGCGCCAGCAGCCCCCCCGTAGCGGGGGAAGAGACCCAGTACTTC
NA | TRBJ2-7 | TRBV20-1 | NA | CSALSVEDEQYF | TGCAGTGCCCTTTCGGTTGAGGACGAGCAGTACTTC
many | TRBJ2-5 | TRBV4-1 | NA | CASSQGGTQYF | TGCGCCAGCAGCCAAGGGGGGACCCAGTACTTC